The 23 T cell receptor beta chains in this list originate from one sample, sequenced in a study of CXCR4 blockade with PD-1 therapy in pancreatic cancer. Using immunoSEQ multiplex PCR, the repertoire was profiled, and TCRdb retains in-frame clones only, with some absent. The sample holds approximately 17,000 clones, over 55% seen once. Sequenced sample: tumor tissue. The origin of the receptors is a human donor with pancreatic ductal adenocarcinoma.

The V call is TRBV19, the J call TRBJ2-2, with D maybe TRBD2 (6 bases). CDR3 size: 15 residues. Trimming shortened V by 3 bases and J by 0 bases, and 8 bases separated the two germline ends. The germline CDR1 and CDR2 sequences are LNHDA and SQIVND (reference sequence). The DNA for the CDR3 is TGTGCCAGTAGTATGGTAGCGGCGAACACCGGGGAGCTGTTTTTT. Amino acid sequence: CASSMVAANTGELFF.

This chain links TRBV19 with TRBJ1-4, with D perhaps TRBD1 (6 bases). The CDR3 spans 15 residues. From germline, CDR1 is LNHDA and CDR2 SQIVND (reference sequence). The ends were cut back, 3 bases at V and 5 bases at J, with 13 bases in the middle. Here the CDR3 DNA reads TGTGCCAGTAGTATGCTCGGCAGGGGCAATGAAAAACTGTTTTTT. It encodes CASSMLGRGNEKLFF.

This clone was observed a few times. The chain combines TRBV28 with TRBJ2-6; D may be TRBD1 (5 bases). CDR1 MDHEN and CDR2 SYDVKM come from the germline V gene. Trimming took 2 bases from V and 0 from J, leaving 8 bases between them. This CDR3 has 16 residues. CDR3 protein: CASSLIGDSGANVLTF. Written as DNA, the CDR3 is TGTGCCAGCAGTTTAATAGGGGACTCTGGGGCCAACGTCCTGACTTTC.

This clone was seen more than once but under ten times. Other DNA sequences in this specimen translate into the identical CDR3. The genes are TRBV6-7 and TRBJ1-1; 7 positions match TRBD1. Being an ORF, TRBV6-7 has a function that is uncertain. With V trimmed by 0 bases and J by 3 bases, 4 bases remained unmatched. The CDR3 totals 15 residues. The CDR3 DNA is TGTGCCAGCAGTTACTCCCCAGGGGGTGACACTGAAGCTTTCTTT. It is translated as CASSYSPGGDTEAFF.

This clone was seen only a few times. The chain is built from TRBV30 and TRBJ2-7, with D possibly TRBD2 on 6 matching bases. With 0 bases removed from V and 0 bases from J, the gap between germline ends came to 9 bases. The CDR3 runs 14 residues. In germline, CDR1 is GTSNPN, CDR2 SVGIG (reference sequence). In DNA form, the CDR3 reads TGTGCCTGGAGTGTCGGAGGGAGCTCCTACGAGCAGTACTTC. As protein: CAWSVGGSSYEQYF.

The chain combines TRBV30 with TRBJ1-2; D is perhaps TRBD1 (5 bases). CDR1 and CDR2 from the germline V gene are GTSNPN and SVGIG (reference sequence). V lost 0 bases to trimming and J lost 2 bases, with 7 bases between them. The CDR3 has 13 amino acids. The CDR3 coding sequence is TGTGCCTGGAGTGTAGGGGTCAACTATGGCTACACCTTC. Protein sequence: CAWSVGVNYGYTF.

The chain employs TRBV28 and TRBJ1-6, with a weak D call TRBD1 (6 bases). V lost 2 bases and J 6 bases, leaving 11 bases between the germline ends. The CDR3 sequence is 15 residues long. CDR1 and CDR2 (germline): MDHEN, SYDVKM. CDR3 amino acids: CASSLRGQINSPLHF. The CDR3, as DNA: TGTGCCAGCAGTTTACGAGGACAGATTAATTCACCCCTCCACTTT.

The chain couples TRBV5-1 to TRBJ1-1; 7 bases are a match to TRBD1. The junction had 5 bases not matched to a gene; V was cut back by 4 bases and J by 2 bases. The V gene's germline CDR1 is SGHRS and CDR2 YFSETQ. The CDR3 is 14 residues long. This CDR3 is CASSKGTDNTEAFF. The CDR3 DNA reads as TGCGCCAGCAGCAAGGGGACAGACAACACTGAAGCTTTCTTT. The full variable domain, with the rest looked up from reference TRBV5-1 and TRBJ1-1, is KAGVTQTPRYLIKTRGQQVTLSCSPISGHRSVSWYQQTPGQGLQFLFEYFSETQRNKGNFPGRFSGRQFSNSRSEMNVSTLELGDSALYLCASSKGTDNTEAFFGQGTRLTVV.

The genes are TRBV19 and TRBJ1-1; the D is unclear. Between the trimmed V and J ends, which lost 6 bases and 5 bases, there was a span of 10 bases. The V gene's germline CDR1 is LNHDA and CDR2 SQIVND (reference sequence). The CDR3 covers 12 residues. This CDR3 reads CASRDGWTEAFF. CDR3 in DNA: TGTGCCAGTAGGGACGGCTGGACTGAAGCTTTCTTT. The complete variable domain, with remaining parts taken from reference TRBV19 and TRBJ1-1, reads DGGITQSPKYLFRKEGQNVTLSCEQNLNHDAMYWYRQDPGQGLRLIYYSQIVNDFQKGDIAEGYSVSREKKESFPLTVTSAQKNPTAFYLCASRDGWTEAFFGQGTRLTVV.

This chain joins TRBV28 and TRBJ1-2; D not certain. CDR3 length equals 12 residues. Trimming shortened V by 2 bases and J by 4 bases, and 5 bases separated the two germline ends. Per germline, CDR1 MDHEN and CDR2 SYDVKM. CDR3 in amino acids: CASSLNSYGYTF. The CDR3 nucleotides are TGTGCCAGCAGTTTAAATTCCTATGGCTACACCTTC.

The chain combines TRBV19 with TRBJ2-7, with 8 nucleotides matching TRBD1. The J segment lost 4 bases and the V segment lost 3 bases, leaving 8 bases of the junction unmatched. The germline gives CDR1 LNHDA, CDR2 SQIVND (reference sequence). The length of the CDR3 is 15 residues. The CDR3 bases are TGTGCCAGTAGTATTTGGGGACAGGCGGGATACGAGCAGTACTTC. This encodes CASSIWGQAGYEQYF.

The chain recombines TRBV5-1 with TRBJ1-1, with unresolved D. Trimming stripped 0 bases from V and 5 bases from J, with 11 bases between. CDR1 is SGHRS and CDR2 is YFSETQ in the germline V gene. The CDR3 contains 14 residues. As DNA, the CDR3 is TGCGCCAGCAGCTTGGTTGGCGCGGGGACTGAAGCTTTCTTT. This gives the protein CASSLVGAGTEAFF.

V gene TRBV28 combines with J gene TRBJ2-7; TRBD1 matches 7 bases. CDR3 length: 13 residues. The ends lost 3 bases at V and 3 bases at J; junction bases unmatched: 2. The germline V gene has CDR1 MDHEN and CDR2 SYDVKM. The CDR3 is CASSLPGGYEQYF. DNA of the CDR3: TGTGCCAGCAGTTTGCCAGGGGGCTACGAGCAGTACTTC.

This chain connects TRBV18 to TRBJ2-3, with a tentative D call TRBD2 (5 bases). The germline V gene has CDR1 KGHSH and CDR2 LQKENI. The CDR3 sequence is 14 residues long. Between the trimmed V and J ends, which lost 3 bases and 4 bases, there was a span of 11 bases. CDR3 nucleotides: TGTGCCAGCTCACCTATGGCAGCGGCAGATACGCAGTATTTT. Protein: CASSPMAAADTQYF.

This clone was recorded a few times. The chain joins TRBV11-3 to TRBJ1-2; TRBD1 is a possible D gene (6 bases). Trimming removed 0 bases from V and 4 bases from J, with 12 bases in between. This CDR3 contains 15 residues. Per germline, CDR1 SGHNT and CDR2 YENEEA. The CDR3 protein is CASSLDRGRSYGYTF. CDR3 sequence (DNA): TGTGCCAGCAGCTTAGATCGGGGGCGAAGCTATGGCTACACCTTC.

The rearrangement joins TRBV4-1 to TRBJ2-5; D is unclear. Trimming pared 0 bases from V and 3 bases from J, leaving 8 bases between. Per germline, CDR1 MGHRA and CDR2 YSYEKL. This CDR3 has 14 residues. The CDR3 loop reads CASSQDPGKETQYF. The CDR3 bases are TGCGCCAGCAGCCAAGATCCAGGAAAAGAGACCCAGTACTTC.

This chain joins TRBV19 and TRBJ2-7; D possibly matches TRBD1 or TRBD2 (5 bases each). Trimming removed 3 bases from V and 3 bases from J, with 12 bases in between. Germline values: CDR1 LNHDA, CDR2 SQIVND (reference sequence). This CDR3 is built from 14 residues. The CDR3 region has the DNA TGTGCCAGTAGTATTGAGGGACCTAACTACGAGCAGTACTTC. Its protein product is CASSIEGPNYEQYF.

This sequence joins TRBV19 and TRBJ2-1, with a weak D call TRBD2 (6 bases). Per germline, CDR1 LNHDA and CDR2 SQIVND (reference sequence). The CDR3 totals 15 residues. V lost 6 bases and J 6 bases, leaving 18 bases between the germline ends. The CDR3 spells CASSPLRGGVNEQFF. DNA for the CDR3: TGTGCCAGTAGCCCCCTTCGTGGAGGGGTCAATGAGCAGTTCTTC.

The chain links TRBV28 to TRBJ1-2; D unclear. CDR1 is MDHEN and CDR2 is SYDVKM in the germline V gene. Trimming cost V 9 bases and J 2 bases, with 16 bases left between them. The CDR3 has 14 amino acids. In DNA form, the CDR3 reads TGTGCCAGTTACAAGCCTCGAGTGAACTATGGCTACACCTTC. It yields the protein CASYKPRVNYGYTF.

This clone was seen a handful of times. This chain uses TRBV15 with TRBJ1-6; the D gene is possibly TRBD1 (6 bases). The CDR3 is made up of 17 amino acids. Trimming removed 3 bases from V and 2 bases from J, with 14 bases in between. Germline loops: CDR1 LNHNV, CDR2 YYDKDF (reference sequence). The DNA of the CDR3 is TGTGCCACCAGCAGGGTACAGGGCGTCACCTATAATTCACCCCTCCACTTT. It specifies CATSRVQGVTYNSPLHF.

This clone was found a few times. The CDR3: CASSLVGTDTQYF. Here the CDR3 DNA reads TGTGCCAGCAGTTTAGTAGGCACAGATACGCAGTATTTT. This rearrangement joins TRBV28 to TRBJ2-3; no definite D call. The CDR3 covers 13 residues. The germline V gene encodes CDR1 MDHEN and CDR2 SYDVKM. The ends were cut back, 2 bases at V and 1 base at J, with 4 bases in the middle.

By share, this clone counts as medium-sized. V usage is TRBV9 and J usage is TRBJ2-3; the match to TRBD2 covers 7 bases. CDR1 is SGDLS, CDR2 YYNGEE, per germline. With 8 bases clipped from V and 2 bases from J, the junction kept 5 bases outside the gene matches. CDR3 length equals 13 residues. In DNA form, the CDR3 reads TGTGCCAGTCAGCGGGAAAACACAGATACGCAGTATTTT. Translated, it gives CASQRENTDTQYF.

Comments on this clone: The observed sequence ends 6 residues before the CDR3 terminus, with the missing tail filled in from the germline J gene. The chain combines TRBV7-7 with TRBJ2-7; 7 bases are a match to TRBD2. Germline CDR1 and CDR2: SSHAT and FNYEAQ (reference sequence). The CDR3 length is 15 residues. The part of the CDR3 DNA that was read is TGTGCCAGCAGCTTAAGCGGGAAGACC. Its protein product is CASSLSGKT. Given in full, the CDR3 is CASSLSGKTSYEQYF.